A selection of T cell receptor beta chains follows, all from one sample in a study of T cell repertoires in cytomegalovirus infection. One entry per CDR3 protein, called by TCRdb with MiXCR from the reads. The repertoire holds about 500,000 distinct CDR3 sequences, 33% seen once, with roughly 16% in the top ten. No cognate antigen is known for these TCRs. The sample consisted of cultured PBMCs, taken from culture after CMV antigen stimulation. These receptors were collected from a human donor in good health (CMV status not recorded). Some clones in this sample may be carry-over from other donors' samples. Each CDR3 is given with its conserved first and last residue. The D gene is left open where the match is weak. Clone size is given for some rows only: seen once, a few or many times, or a class if the clone is expanded.

TRBD1,TRBJ2-7,.,TRBV28,CASRPPTGTGSYEQYF,TGTGCCAGCAGGCCACCGACCGGGACAGGGTCCTACGAGCAGTACTTC
TRBD2,TRBJ2-7,many,TRBV7-3,CASSPSGGNHEQYF,TGTGCCAGCAGCCCCTCGGGAGGGAACCACGAGCAGTACTTC
TRBD2,TRBJ2-5,few,TRBV7-2,CASSFFGVAGDGTQYF,TGTGCCAGCAGCTTCTTCGGGGTAGCGGGAGATGGGACCCAGTACTTC
TRBD2,TRBJ2-1,.,TRBV28,CASSLWASGSNEQFF,TGTGCCAGCAGTTTATGGGCTAGCGGGAGCAATGAGCAGTTCTTC
.,TRBJ2-4,.,TRBV7-6,CASSLEGQQLAKNIQYF,TGTGCCAGCAGCTTAGAAGGTCAGCAACTAGCCAAAAACATTCAGTACTTC
.,TRBJ1-1,.,TRBV20-1,CSARKETGSMNTEAFF,TGCAGTGCTAGAAAAGAAACAGGATCCATGAACACTGAAGCTTTCTTT
TRBD2,TRBJ2-5,.,TRBV9,CASSPTPAGVETQYF,TGTGCCAGCAGCCCAACTCCCGCGGGAGTGGAGACCCAGTACTTC
.,TRBJ2-3,.,TRBV11-2,CASSLARDHRTQYF,TGTGCCAGCAGCTTAGCTAGGGACCACCGGACGCAGTATTTT
.,TRBJ2-7,many,TRBV19,CASSISGTYEQYF,TGTGCCAGTAGTATAAGTGGAACCTACGAGCAGTACTTC
TRBD2,TRBJ2-3,.,TRBV30,CAWSVWGREALSTDTQYF,TGTGCCTGGAGTGTATGGGGGCGGGAGGCCCTTAGCACAGATACGCAGTATTTT
TRBD2,TRBJ2-3,.,TRBV12-3/TRBV12-4,CASRVSGRALNIDTQYF,TGTGCCAGCAGGGTTAGCGGGAGGGCCCTCAATATTGATACGCAGTATTTT
.,TRBJ1-4,.,TRBV12-5,CASGLGPREKLFF,TGTGCTAGTGGCCTCGGCCCCAGGGAAAAACTGTTTTTT
TRBD2,TRBJ2-1,many,TRBV7-2,CASSLGPGLAGQEQFF,TGTGCCAGCAGCTTAGGTCCGGGACTAGCGGGACAGGAGCAGTTCTTC
.,TRBJ1-2,.,TRBV4-3,CASSPSGWDANYGYTF,TGCGCCAGCAGCCCCTCCGGTTGGGACGCTAACTATGGCTACACCTTC
.,TRBJ1-5,.,TRBV27,CASSLEGRDNQPQHF,TGTGCCAGCAGTTTAGAAGGCAGGGACAATCAGCCCCAGCATTTT
.,TRBJ2-1,many,TRBV7-3,CASSKDPYSYNEQFF,TGTGCCAGCAGCAAAGACCCCTACTCCTACAATGAGCAGTTCTTC
TRBD1,TRBJ2-1,few,TRBV2,CASSAQGVVVDEQFF,TGTGCCAGCAGTGCACAGGGGGTGGTCGTAGATGAGCAGTTCTTC
.,TRBJ1-1,many,TRBV7-2,CASSLVGLANTEAFF,TGTGCCAGCAGCTTAGTAGGGTTAGCGAACACTGAAGCTTTCTTT
.,TRBJ2-3,.,TRBV11-2,CASSYPRPDFPLGTDTQYF,TGTGCCAGCAGCTACCCACGACCGGACTTTCCACTGGGCACAGATACGCAGTATTTT
TRBD1,TRBJ1-5,few,TRBV7-6,CASSLVIGGDQPQHF,TGTGCCAGCAGCTTAGTAATAGGGGGCGATCAGCCCCAGCATTTT
.,TRBJ2-1,few,TRBV2,CASSVVGNNEQFF,TGTGCCAGCAGTGTGGTTGGGAACAATGAGCAGTTCTTC
TRBD2,TRBJ2-1,.,TRBV28,CASSSGTSGRAVNEQFF,TGTGCCAGCAGTTCCGGGACTAGCGGGAGGGCCGTGAATGAGCAGTTCTTC
TRBD2,TRBJ2-3,few,TRBV11-2,CASSSGGSGRNTDTQYF,TGTGCCAGCAGCTCCGGGGGGAGCGGGAGAAACACAGATACGCAGTATTTT
.,TRBJ2-5,.,TRBV7-9,CASSHVTVLKETQYF,TGTGCCAGCAGCCATGTGACAGTCTTAAAAGAGACCCAGTACTTC
.,TRBJ1-2,.,TRBV12-5,CASGLDGYTF,TGTGCTAGTGGTTTGGATGGCTACACCTTC
.,TRBJ2-3,many,TRBV7-2,CASSLAPPPDTQYF,TGTGCCAGCAGCTTAGCGCCCCCCCCAGATACGCAGTATTTT
TRBD2,TRBJ2-2,few,TRBV19,CASISGRANTGELFF,TGTGCCAGTATAAGCGGGAGGGCGAACACCGGGGAGCTGTTTTTT